This T cell receptor beta chain is from a study of T-cell memory formation after mild COVID-19. Study-wide context: Most TCR clusters belonged to a single donor. Whole-study findings and limits: Clones that got smaller from day 15 to 85 had even CD4/CD8, while clones growing later tipped toward CD4+. Shrinking CD4+ clones resided mostly in CM and EM, and CD8+ ones in EMRA.

On this clonotype: Its antigen is not identified.

TCR alpha and TCR beta cDNA libraries carrying sample barcodes and UMIs came from 5'RACE with constant-segment primers. One entry per CDR3 protein, called by TCRdb with MiXCR from the 5' RACE reads. This table holds roughly 560,000 distinct CDR3 sequences, around 21% found once. Germline CDR1 is ENHRY and CDR2 is SYGVKD. The CDR3 runs to 13 residues. The V gene end was trimmed by 7 bases and the J gene end by 8 bases; junction bases not matched to a gene: 7. This receptor was identified in an adult woman who had mild COVID-19 (a few samples of this study predate the infection). Cell type and time point are not known. Sequencing was carried out using PBMCs or a T cell subset sorted from them (not recorded which). J is TRBJ1-1 and V is TRBV10-3; TRBD1 matches at 10 bases. CDR3 in DNA: TGTGCCATCAAAACGACAGGGGGCGCGGAAGCTTTCTTT. Its translation: CAIKTTGGAEAFF.